Only a few counts were recorded for the clone carrying this T cell receptor beta chain. Its antigen is undetermined. Healthy Caucasians provided all donations. The data were taken from a study of identical twins. Whole-study results and caveats: Twins' excess sharing was less marked for out-of-frame beta sequences.

TCRdb reanalysed the 5' RACE reads using MiXCR and keeps one entry per CDR3 protein. Of approximately 700,000 distinct CDR3 sequences listed, around a sixth were seen once; the top ten hold roughly 13%. Trimming cost V 3 bases and J 2 bases, with 11 bases left between them. The germline gives CDR1 SGHTA, CDR2 FQGNSA. This CDR3 comprises 15 residues. The same data also contributed to another study, on T cells expressing NK-cell markers.

The chain is built from TRBV7-2 and TRBJ2-1; maybe TRBD1 (6 bases). The clonotype was recovered from a woman under 30 in good health. The sequencing input was PBMCs. The CDR3, as DNA: TGTGCCAGCAGCTTCCAGGGGAGTCCCTACAATGAGCAGTTCTTC. Translation: CASSFQGSPYNEQFF.